The 29 T cell receptor beta chains below all came from one sample that was sequenced in a study of blood T cells in healthy people across ages. Next came a second PCR, run for about 6 to 11 cycles, which used a sample-barcoded 5' primer along with a J-beta primer mix. TCRdb ran MiXCR on the 5' RACE reads and lists one entry per CDR3 protein. The data show roughly 860,000 distinct CDR3 sequences, 62% seen once. The sequenced sample consisted of blood. The receptors originated from a man aged 30 to 39 in good health.

This clonotype was seen just once. The chain employs TRBV6-5 and TRBJ1-2; 8 bases fit TRBD1. The CDR3 spans 15 residues. Germline-derived CDR1 and CDR2 are MNHEY and SVGAGI. Trimming took 4 bases from V and 4 from J; bases not matched to a gene: 8. Written as DNA, the CDR3 is TGTGCCAGCAGTTCAGTGACAGGGGCCTCCTATGGCTACACCTTC. Translating gives CASSSVTGASYGYTF.

The J gene is TRBJ2-5, the V gene TRBV7-9; 10 nucleotides match TRBD1. The J call may be in error: the DNA end matches TRBJ2-7 better. The germline gives CDR1 SEHNR, CDR2 FQNEAQ (reference sequence). The CDR3 sequence is 15 residues long. CDR3 region: CASSLGGTGAYEQYF. CDR3 DNA sequence: TGTGCCAGCAGCTTAGGAGGGACAGGGGCCTACGAGCAGTACTTC.

The rearrangement joins TRBV7-2 to TRBJ1-2, with TRBD1 identical over 7 bases. CDR1 is SGHTA and CDR2 is FQGNSA in the germline V gene. J lost 6 bases, V lost 5 bases, and 12 bases had no gene match. The CDR3 contains 15 residues. In DNA form, the CDR3 reads TGTGCCAGCAGCATACCACAGGGGCGCTACGATGGCTACACCTTC. This translates into CASSIPQGRYDGYTF.

The chain combines TRBV5-5 with TRBJ2-7; D is perhaps TRBD2 (6 bases). CDR3 length: 15 amino acids. Germline lookup yields CDR1 SGHKS and CDR2 YYEKEE (reference sequence). V was clipped by 4 bases and J by 0 bases, with 14 bases between them. The CDR3 coding sequence is TGTGCCAGCAGCGACCGGGACTCGAGCTCCTACGAGCAGTACTTC. As protein: CASSDRDSSSYEQYF. The complete variable domain, with remaining parts taken from reference TRBV5-5 and TRBJ2-7, reads DAGVTQSPTHLIKTRGQQVTLRCSPISGHKSVSWYQQVLGQGPQFIFQYYEKEERGRGNFPDRFSARQFPNYSSELNVNALLLGDSALYLCASSDRDSSSYEQYFGPGTRLTVT.

This clonotype was recorded a few times. V and J are TRBV12-3 or TRBV12-4 and TRBJ2-3; D unresolved. Deletions cut 5 bases from V and 1 base from J, with 7 bases between. There are 13 residues in the CDR3. CDR3 DNA sequence: TGTGCCAGCAGTAGGGCCGGCACAGATACGCAGTATTTT. It translates to CASSRAGTDTQYF.

The chain carries TRBV10-3 and TRBJ2-5; 9 nucleotides agree with TRBD1. J was trimmed by 5 bases and V by 4 bases; bases with no gene match: 5. CDR3 length: 14 residues. Germline assignment: CDR1 ENHRY and CDR2 SYGVKD. The CDR3 coding sequence is TGTGCCATCAGTGCGGGACAGGGTATCGAGACCCAGTACTTC. Encoded protein: CAISAGQGIETQYF.

In this sample, this clonotype turned up many times. The chain uses TRBV20-1 and TRBJ2-5, with D possibly being TRBD1 (5 bases). Per the germline V gene, CDR1 is DFQATT and CDR2 is SNEGSKA (reference sequence). The CDR3 length is 12 residues. Trimming left V 3 bases short and J 7 bases short, with 12 bases between. The CDR3, as DNA: TGCAGTGCTAGTACTCGAAGGGGGACCCAGTACTTC. Protein: CSASTRRGTQYF.

CDR3 sequence reads: CSAPGGGSAETQYF. The CDR3 DNA reads as TGCAGTGCCCCTGGAGGGGGATCGGCGGAGACCCAGTACTTC. This chain uses TRBV20-1 with TRBJ2-5; D may correspond to TRBD1 or TRBD2 (6 bases each). CDR3 length: 14 amino acids. The ends were cut back, 6 bases at V and 5 bases at J, with 19 bases in the middle. Germline V lookup: CDR1 DFQATT, CDR2 SNEGSKA (reference sequence).

The V and J genes are TRBV28 and TRBJ2-1; TRBD1 or TRBD2 may be the D gene (5 bases each). Germline values: CDR1 MDHEN, CDR2 SYDVKM. Trimming left V 6 bases short and J 9 bases short, with 27 bases between. This CDR3 contains 17 residues. The CDR3 sequence: CASRTPWGRVGLSEQFF. DNA of the CDR3: TGTGCCAGCAGAACCCCATGGGGACGGGTGGGTTTGAGTGAGCAGTTCTTC.

This clonotype was observed a few times. This chain links TRBV12-3 or TRBV12-4 with TRBJ2-7; D possibly corresponds to TRBD1 (9 bases). The V gene lost 7 bases and the J gene lost 4 bases, with 23 bases spanning the gap. There are 16 residues in the CDR3. In nucleotides, the CDR3 is TGTGCCAGCACCCCCGGGGGGGACAGGGCGAGTTACGAGCAGTACTTC. It yields the protein CASTPGGDRASYEQYF.

The chain has TRBV2 and TRBJ1-6; unclear D gene. Trimming pared 6 bases from V and 9 bases from J, leaving 12 bases between. Germline CDR1 and CDR2: SNHLY and FYNNEI. CDR3 length: 13 residues. DNA of the CDR3: TGTGCCAGCAGGGCGGAAAGGGCTTCACCCCTCCACTTT. Its protein product is CASRAERASPLHF. Full variable domain (remainder filled in from reference TRBV2 and TRBJ1-6): EPEVTQTPSHQVTQMGQEVILRCVPISNHLYFYWYRQILGQKVEFLVSFYNNEISEKSEIFDDQFSVERPDGSNFTLKIRSTKLEDSAMYFCASRAERASPLHFGNGTRLTVT.

This clonotype was seen a few times. The V and J genes are TRBV7-2 and TRBJ2-5, with 11 bases lining up with TRBD2. Unmatched junction bases numbered 5, after V lost 5 bases and J lost 6 bases. CDR1 is SGHTA and CDR2 is FQGNSA in the germline V gene. The CDR3 has 14 amino acids. The CDR3 loop reads CASSQLAGVKTQYF. In DNA form, the CDR3 reads TGTGCCAGCAGCCAACTAGCGGGGGTTAAGACCCAGTACTTC.

There are a few counts of this clonotype. The chain is built from TRBV25-1 and TRBJ2-1, with D uncertain. Trimming removed 2 bases from V and 4 bases from J, with 9 bases in between. Germline loops: CDR1 MGHDK, CDR2 SYGVNS. The CDR3 has 14 amino acids. CDR3 in DNA: TGTGCCAGCAGTGAACGATTAGAGTACAATGAGCAGTTCTTC. Translated: CASSERLEYNEQFF.

The chain joins TRBV7-9 to TRBJ2-5; TRBD1 is a possible D gene (6 bases). The germline gives CDR1 SEHNR, CDR2 FQNEAQ (reference sequence). The V end was cut by 0 bases, the J end by 1 base, with 12 bases between. The CDR3 has 16 amino acids. As DNA, the CDR3 is TGTGCCAGCAGCTTAGCGCTAGGGGGAGTCCAAGAGACCCAGTACTTC. The encoded protein is CASSLALGGVQETQYF.

The V and J genes are TRBV9 and TRBJ2-1, with D unresolved. The J call is uncertain, as TRBJ2-7 better fits the DNA end. This CDR3 comprises 14 residues. Germline-derived CDR1 and CDR2 are SGDLS and YYNGEE. CDR3 loop: CASSVAGRLEEQYF. CDR3 DNA sequence: TGTGCCAGCAGCGTAGCCGGGCGGTTGGAGGAGCAGTACTTC.

The chain carries TRBV20-1 and TRBJ2-3, with D possibly TRBD2 on 5 matching bases. V was trimmed by 4 bases and J by 2 bases, leaving 13 bases between them. The CDR3 extends over 14 amino acids. Per germline, CDR1 DFQATT and CDR2 SNEGSKA (reference sequence). CDR3 sequence (DNA): TGCAGTGCTACTATAGGACTTTCCACAGATACGCAGTATTTT. Protein sequence: CSATIGLSTDTQYF.

CDR3 in DNA: TGTGCCAGCAGTTTCTCGGGAAAAGATAGCACAGATACGCAGTATTTT. This codes for CASSFSGKDSTDTQYF. The chain employs TRBV28 and TRBJ2-3; the D gene is possibly TRBD2 (5 bases). Between the trimmed V and J ends, which lost 3 bases and 0 bases, there was a span of 13 bases. CDR3 length: 16 residues. Germline V gives CDR1 MDHEN, CDR2 SYDVKM. Using reference TRBV28 and TRBJ2-3 for the parts outside the CDR3, the full variable domain is DVKVTQSSRYLVKRTGEKVFLECVQDMDHENMFWYRQDPGLGLRLIYFSYDVKMKEKGDIPEGYSVSREKKERFSLILESASTNQTSMYLCASSFSGKDSTDTQYFGPGTRLTVL.

The rearrangement joins TRBV2 to TRBJ2-3; the D gene is possibly TRBD2 (5 bases). V gave up 7 bases and J gave up 2 bases, with 13 bases separating them. Germline lookup yields CDR1 SNHLY and CDR2 FYNNEI. The CDR3 runs 14 residues. CDR3 amino acids: CASTGEIITDTQYF. CDR3 sequence (DNA): TGTGCCAGCACCGGGGAGATTATCACAGATACGCAGTATTTT.

Only one count was recorded for this clonotype. The V gene is TRBV15, the J gene TRBJ2-7, with D possibly being TRBD1 (6 bases). The germline CDR1 and CDR2 sequences are LNHNV and YYDKDF (reference sequence). The CDR3 totals 13 residues. Deletions cut 4 bases from V and 5 bases from J, with 12 bases between. CDR3 sequence reads: CATSITDSHEQYF. Written as DNA, the CDR3 is TGTGCCACCAGCATTACGGACAGTCACGAGCAGTACTTC.

The genes are TRBV28 and TRBJ2-1, with TRBD2 identical over 7 bases. The CDR3 length is 14 residues. The germline gives CDR1 MDHEN, CDR2 SYDVKM. V dropped 4 bases and J dropped 7; count of bases not matched to a gene: 7. The CDR3 loop reads CASSSQSSGNEQFF. CDR3 coding DNA: TGTGCCAGCAGTTCTCAATCTAGCGGAAATGAGCAGTTCTTC.

The chain joins TRBV5-1 to TRBJ2-6; possibly TRBD1 for D (6 bases). CDR1 SGHRS and CDR2 YFSETQ come from the germline V gene. Trimming shortened V by 4 bases and J by 0 bases, and 20 bases separated the two germline ends. The CDR3 covers 19 residues. The CDR3 DNA reads as TGCGCCAGCAGCATCAGCCGGGACACCAGATTCTCTGGGGCCAACGTCCTGACTTTC. It specifies CASSISRDTRFSGANVLTF.

This clonotype was detected only a few times. J is TRBJ2-1 and V is TRBV27, with 8 bases aligning to TRBD2. The CDR3 is 15 amino acids. Germline V gene data show CDR1 as MNHEY and CDR2 as SMNVEV (reference sequence). The V and J ends lost 5 bases and 0 bases, in that order; junction bases with no gene match: 3. CDR3 in amino acids: CASSPGGISYNEQFF. CDR3 DNA sequence: TGTGCCAGCAGTCCGGGGGGGATCTCCTACAATGAGCAGTTCTTC.

CDR3: CASSARGQTRQYF. The CDR3 nucleotides are TGTGCCAGCAGCGCCCGGGGACAGACGAGGCAGTACTTC. The chain employs TRBV7-8 and TRBJ2-4; 7 bases fit TRBD1. Germline CDR1 and CDR2: SGHVS and FQNEAQ. This CDR3 region has 13 residues. V was pared by 5 bases and J by 13 bases, with 11 bases of the junction left unmatched.

The chain links TRBV11-2 to TRBJ2-1; D is perhaps TRBD1 (5 bases). Between the trimmed V and J ends, which lost 8 bases and 3 bases, there was a span of 5 bases. CDR3 length: 11 residues. The germline V gene encodes CDR1 SGHAT and CDR2 FQNNGV. CDR3 bases: TGTGCCAGCCAGGGCTACAATGAGCAGTTCTTC. Its protein product is CASQGYNEQFF.

This clonotype has a single count. The chain recombines TRBV14 with TRBJ2-4; the D gene is possibly TRBD2 (5 bases). The DNA end is a closer match to TRBJ2-7, so the J assignment may be wrong. The germline gives CDR1 SGHDN, CDR2 FVKESK. The CDR3 has 15 residues. The CDR3 nucleotides are TGTGCCAGCAGCCAAGACTCCGGGAAAACCTACGAGCAGTACTTC. This codes for CASSQDSGKTYEQYF.

The CDR3 DNA sequence: TGCAGCGTTCATTCCCCTGGGGAAGCTTTCTTT. Its protein product is CSVHSPGEAFF. V gene TRBV29-1 combines with J gene TRBJ1-1; D unclear. Trimming cost V 5 bases and J 8 bases, with 12 bases left between them. Looked up from germline, CDR1 is SQVTM and CDR2 is ANQGSEA. The CDR3 loop spans 11 amino acids. Full variable domain (rest looked up from reference TRBV29-1 and TRBJ1-1): SAVISQKPSRDICQRGTSLTIQCQVDSQVTMMFWYRQQPGQSLTLIATANQGSEATYESGFVIDKFPISRPNLTFSTLTVSNMSPEDSSIYLCSVHSPGEAFFGQGTRLTVV.

The chain joins TRBV25-1 to TRBJ2-1, with 14 bases fitting TRBD2. This CDR3 comprises 16 residues. Germline V gives CDR1 MGHDK, CDR2 SYGVNS. Germline trimming cut 1 base from V and 8 bases from J; bases unmatched to any gene: 4. The CDR3 coding sequence is TGTGCCAGCAGTGAATCAACGACTAGCGGGGGGGATGAGCAGTTCTTC. It specifies CASSESTTSGGDEQFF.

The rearrangement uses TRBV5-1 and TRBJ2-7, with 8 bases aligning to TRBD1. The ends lost 3 bases at V and 4 bases at J; junction bases unmatched: 3. Germline-derived CDR1 and CDR2 are SGHRS and YFSETQ. This CDR3 comprises 13 residues. The DNA of the CDR3 is TGCGCCAGCAGCTGGGGACAGGCTTACGAGCAGTACTTC. It is translated as CASSWGQAYEQYF.

V gene TRBV7-2 combines with J gene TRBJ2-1; 15 bases line up with TRBD2. In germline, CDR1 is SGHTA, CDR2 FQGNSA. The CDR3 totals 15 residues. V lost 5 bases to trimming and J lost 10 bases; unmatched junction nucleotides: 6. As DNA, the CDR3 is TGTGCCAGCAGCCCGCCCGGGACTAGCGGGGGGGAGCAGTTCTTC. It specifies CASSPPGTSGGEQFF.